This is a list of T cell receptor beta chains from one sample in a study of blood T cells in healthy people across ages. TCRdb used MiXCR to reprocess the 5' RACE reads, holding one entry per CDR3 protein. The repertoire has 500,000 to 700,000 distinct CDR3 sequences, roughly 31% of them found once; the top ten carry roughly 14%. The sequencing input was blood. The receptors derive from a woman aged 80 or over in good health. Each CDR3 is given with its conserved first and last residue.

j_call,v_call,cdr3_aa
TRBJ1-1,TRBV29-1,CSVEGVGRGAEAFF
TRBJ2-1,TRBV2,CASELLAGGSKQFF
TRBJ1-6,TRBV2,CASSGSARTISPLHF
TRBJ1-5,TRBV10-3,CAIRDDSDQPQHF
TRBJ2-1,TRBV5-1,CASSLQTGWSYNEQFF
TRBJ2-5,TRBV25-1,CASSASEYQETQYF
TRBJ2-1,TRBV20-1,CSAQGTDNEQFF
TRBJ2-1,TRBV9,CASSVACSGGRNEQFF
TRBJ1-5,TRBV2,CASSELVSNQPQHF
TRBJ2-5,TRBV11-2,CASSLGGGRDEQYF
TRBJ2-7,TRBV5-4,CASSGWGKDEQYF
TRBJ2-7,TRBV29-1,CSVSQGSPYEQYF
TRBJ2-7,TRBV27,CASKSPDRNYEQYF
TRBJ1-1,TRBV10-3,CAIAGTGSLSNTEAFF
TRBJ1-2,TRBV30,CAWRVDSYGYTF
TRBJ1-5,TRBV3-1,CASSQVDNQPQHF
TRBJ2-7,TRBV6-5,CASSSDISRPPYEQYF
TRBJ2-5,TRBV20-1,CSASSNGRDQETQYF
TRBJ2-1,TRBV7-8,CASSLAVGGAYNEQFF
TRBJ1-1,TRBV4-2,CASSQDNGRDPMNTEAFF
TRBJ1-1,TRBV20-1,CSALGTTNTEAFF
TRBJ1-4,TRBV4-1,CASSQGLTVLNEKLFF
TRBJ1-2,TRBV9,CASSVTRDRTNYGYTF
TRBJ2-1,TRBV7-2,CASSSTRGGNYNEQFF
TRBJ1-5,TRBV7-9,CASSPPGDGEPQHF
TRBJ2-5,TRBV6-1,CASSAQGETQYF
TRBJ1-1,TRBV18,CASSPGLAEAFF
TRBJ2-6,TRBV7-2,CASSSYGTGAGANVLTF
TRBJ1-1,TRBV25-1,CASSDSGPLNTEAFF
TRBJ1-1,TRBV6-5,CASSYSGGVTEAFF
TRBJ2-3,TRBV7-8,CASSLAWTDTQYF
TRBJ1-1,TRBV7-2,CASSLAGTAREAFF
TRBJ2-1,TRBV24-1,CATSSFPGVGNEQFF
TRBJ1-1,TRBV28,CALQGSTTEAFF
TRBJ2-7,TRBV6-2/TRBV6-3,CASSYTRYEQYF
TRBJ2-2,TRBV13,CASSPRTGGKNTGELFF
TRBJ1-5,TRBV7-2,CASSLEVAGGNQPQHF
TRBJ2-3,TRBV15,CATSRDGADTDTQYF
TRBJ2-5,TRBV30,CAWMPQGRETQYF
TRBJ2-3,TRBV12-3/TRBV12-4,CASSYLRADTQYF
TRBJ2-3,TRBV30,CAWTKRGDTDTQYF
TRBJ2-4,TRBV24-1,CATSDYNEQYF
TRBJ1-1,TRBV5-1,CASSSGTGLNTEAFF
TRBJ2-1,TRBV20-1,CSARDERESYNEQFF
TRBJ1-2,TRBV5-1,CASSLGSRKGSGYTF
TRBJ1-2,TRBV29-1,CSVKADYGYTF
TRBJ2-1,TRBV6-5,CASSKTKNEQFF
TRBJ1-4,TRBV4-2,CASSQDRGGQTNEKLFF
TRBJ2-1,TRBV9,CASSATDPGPRIDNEQFF
TRBJ2-3,TRBV5-1,CASSYGDRSTDTQYF
TRBJ1-2,TRBV30,CAWSGSGYGYTF